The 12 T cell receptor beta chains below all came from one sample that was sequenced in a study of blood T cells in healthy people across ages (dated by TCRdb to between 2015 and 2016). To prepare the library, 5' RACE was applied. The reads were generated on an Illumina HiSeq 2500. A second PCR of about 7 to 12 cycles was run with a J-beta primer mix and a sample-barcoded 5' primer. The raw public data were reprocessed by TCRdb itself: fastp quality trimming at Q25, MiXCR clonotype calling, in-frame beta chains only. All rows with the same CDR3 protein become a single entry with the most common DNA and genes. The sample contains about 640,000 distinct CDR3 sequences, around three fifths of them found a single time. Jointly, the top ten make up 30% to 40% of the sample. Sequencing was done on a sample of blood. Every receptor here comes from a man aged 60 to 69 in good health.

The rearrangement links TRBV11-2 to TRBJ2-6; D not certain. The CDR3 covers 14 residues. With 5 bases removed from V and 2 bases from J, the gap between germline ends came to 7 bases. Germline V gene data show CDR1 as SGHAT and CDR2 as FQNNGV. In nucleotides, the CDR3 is TGTGCCAGCAGCGCCGATGCTGGGGCCAACGTCCTGACTTTC. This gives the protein CASSADAGANVLTF.

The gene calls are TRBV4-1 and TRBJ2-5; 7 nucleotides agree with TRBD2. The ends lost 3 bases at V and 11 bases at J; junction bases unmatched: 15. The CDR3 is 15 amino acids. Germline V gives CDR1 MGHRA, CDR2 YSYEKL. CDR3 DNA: TGCGCCAGCAGCCATCCGGGACTACCTAAAAATGAGCAGTACTTC. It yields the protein CASSHPGLPKNEQYF.

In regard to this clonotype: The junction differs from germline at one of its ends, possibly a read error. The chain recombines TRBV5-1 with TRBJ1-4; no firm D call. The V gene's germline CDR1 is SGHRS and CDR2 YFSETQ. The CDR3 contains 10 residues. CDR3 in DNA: TGCCCCAGCAGCCTGCTTGAACTGTTTTTT. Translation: CPSSLLELFF.

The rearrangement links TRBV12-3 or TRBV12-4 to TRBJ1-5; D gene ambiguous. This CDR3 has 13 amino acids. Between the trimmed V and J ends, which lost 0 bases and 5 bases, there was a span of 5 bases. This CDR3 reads CASSLAKDQPQHF. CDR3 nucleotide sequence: TGTGCCAGCAGTTTAGCGAAAGATCAGCCCCAGCATTTT.

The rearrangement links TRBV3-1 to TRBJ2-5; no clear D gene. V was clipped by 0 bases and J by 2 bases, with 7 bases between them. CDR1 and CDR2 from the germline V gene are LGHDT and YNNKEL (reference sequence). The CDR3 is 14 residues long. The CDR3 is CASSQDYGQETQYF. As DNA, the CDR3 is TGTGCCAGCAGCCAAGATTACGGACAAGAGACCCAGTACTTC.

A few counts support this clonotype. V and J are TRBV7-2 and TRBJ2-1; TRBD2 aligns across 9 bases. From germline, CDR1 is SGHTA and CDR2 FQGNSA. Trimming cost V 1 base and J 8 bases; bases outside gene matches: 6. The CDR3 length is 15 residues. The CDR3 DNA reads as TGTGCCAGCAGCTTAGTTAGCGGGGGCTTGGATGAGCAGTTCTTC. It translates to CASSLVSGGLDEQFF.

CDR3 nucleotides: TGTGCCAGCAGCCCTCGGGAGAGGGTAGAGCAGCCCCAGCATTTT. Encoded protein: CASSPRERVEQPQHF. The chain combines TRBV12-3 or TRBV12-4 with TRBJ1-5; D uncertain. Trimming removed 6 bases at V and 7 bases at J, with 19 bases between. The CDR3 has 15 residues.

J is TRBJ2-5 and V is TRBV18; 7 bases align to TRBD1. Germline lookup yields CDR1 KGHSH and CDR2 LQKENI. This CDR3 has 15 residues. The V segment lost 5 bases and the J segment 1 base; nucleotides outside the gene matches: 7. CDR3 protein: CASSRSTGLQETQYF. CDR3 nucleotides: TGTGCCAGCTCAAGATCGACAGGGCTCCAAGAGACCCAGTACTTC.

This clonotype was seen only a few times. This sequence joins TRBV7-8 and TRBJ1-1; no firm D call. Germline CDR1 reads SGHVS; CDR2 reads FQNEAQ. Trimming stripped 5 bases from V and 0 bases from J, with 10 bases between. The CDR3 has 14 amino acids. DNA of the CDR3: TGTGCCAGCAGCCCCTTGGCGCTGAACACTGAAGCTTTCTTT. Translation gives CASSPLALNTEAFF. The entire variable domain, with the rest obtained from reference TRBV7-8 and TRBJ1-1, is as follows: GAGVSQSPRYKVAKRGQDVALRCDPISGHVSLFWYQQALGQGPEFLTYFQNEAQLDKSGLPSDRFFAERPEGSVSTLKIQRTQQEDSAVYLCASSPLALNTEAFFGQGTRLTVV.

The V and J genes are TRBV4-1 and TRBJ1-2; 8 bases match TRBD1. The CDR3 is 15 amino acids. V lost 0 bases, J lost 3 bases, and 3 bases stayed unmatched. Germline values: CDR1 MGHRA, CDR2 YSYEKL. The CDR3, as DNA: TGCGCCAGCAGCCAAGATTGGGGACAGGACTATGGCTACACCTTC. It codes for CASSQDWGQDYGYTF.

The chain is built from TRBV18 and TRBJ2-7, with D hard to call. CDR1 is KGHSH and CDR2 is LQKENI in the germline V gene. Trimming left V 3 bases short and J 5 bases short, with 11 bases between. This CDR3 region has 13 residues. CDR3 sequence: CASSPTWRDEQYF. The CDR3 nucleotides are TGTGCCAGCTCACCTACCTGGCGTGACGAGCAGTACTTC. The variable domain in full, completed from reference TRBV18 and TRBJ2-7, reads NAGVMQNPRHLVRRRGQEARLRCSPMKGHSHVYWYRQLPEEGLKFMVYLQKENIIDESGMPKERFSAEFPKEGPSILRIQQVVRGDSAAYFCASSPTWRDEQYFGPGTRLTVT.

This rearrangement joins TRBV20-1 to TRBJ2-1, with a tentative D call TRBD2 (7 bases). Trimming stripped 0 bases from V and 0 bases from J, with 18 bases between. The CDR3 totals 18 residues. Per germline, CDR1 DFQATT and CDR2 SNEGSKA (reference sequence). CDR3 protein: CSARENRGGLSSYNEQFF. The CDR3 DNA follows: TGCAGTGCTAGAGAAAATAGGGGGGGGCTGAGCTCCTACAATGAGCAGTTCTTC.